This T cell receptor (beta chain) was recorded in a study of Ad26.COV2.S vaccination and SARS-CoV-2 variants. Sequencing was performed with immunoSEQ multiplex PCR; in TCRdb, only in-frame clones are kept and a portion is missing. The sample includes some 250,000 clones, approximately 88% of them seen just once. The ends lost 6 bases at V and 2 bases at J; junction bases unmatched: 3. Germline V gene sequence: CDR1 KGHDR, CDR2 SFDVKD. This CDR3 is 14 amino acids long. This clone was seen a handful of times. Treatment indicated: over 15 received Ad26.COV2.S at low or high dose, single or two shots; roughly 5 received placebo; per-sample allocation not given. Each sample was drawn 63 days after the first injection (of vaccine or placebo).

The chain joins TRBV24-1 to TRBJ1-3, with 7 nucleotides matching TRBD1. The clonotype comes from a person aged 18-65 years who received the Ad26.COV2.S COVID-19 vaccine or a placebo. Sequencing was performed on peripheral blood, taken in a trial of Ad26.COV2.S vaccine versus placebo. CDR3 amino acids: CATSSDRTGNTIYF. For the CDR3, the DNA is TGTGCCACCAGTTCGGACAGGACTGGAAACACCATATATTTT.